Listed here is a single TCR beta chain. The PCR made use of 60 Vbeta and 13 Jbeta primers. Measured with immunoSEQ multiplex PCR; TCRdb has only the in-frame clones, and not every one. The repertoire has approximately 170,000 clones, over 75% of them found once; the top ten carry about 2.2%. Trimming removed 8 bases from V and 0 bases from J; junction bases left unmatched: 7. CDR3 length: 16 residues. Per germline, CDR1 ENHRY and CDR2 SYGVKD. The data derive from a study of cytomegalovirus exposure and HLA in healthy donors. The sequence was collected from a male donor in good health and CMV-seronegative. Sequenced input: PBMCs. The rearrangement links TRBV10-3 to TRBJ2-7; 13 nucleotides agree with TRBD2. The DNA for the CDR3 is TGTGCCATCTCTGGGACTAGCGGGGTTTCCTCCTACGAGCAGTACTTC. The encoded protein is CAISGTSGVSSYEQYF.